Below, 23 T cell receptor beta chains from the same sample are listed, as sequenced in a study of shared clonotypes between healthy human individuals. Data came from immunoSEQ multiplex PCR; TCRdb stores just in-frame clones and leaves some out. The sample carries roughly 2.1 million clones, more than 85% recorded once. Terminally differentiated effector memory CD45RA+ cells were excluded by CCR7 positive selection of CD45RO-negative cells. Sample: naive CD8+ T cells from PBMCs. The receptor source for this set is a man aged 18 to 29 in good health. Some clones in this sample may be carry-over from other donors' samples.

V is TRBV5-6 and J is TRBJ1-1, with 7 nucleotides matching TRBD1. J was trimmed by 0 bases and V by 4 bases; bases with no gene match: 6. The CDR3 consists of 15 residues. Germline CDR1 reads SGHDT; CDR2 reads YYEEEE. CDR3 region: CASSEPGQLNTEAFF. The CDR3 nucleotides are TGTGCCAGCAGCGAACCGGGACAGTTGAACACTGAAGCTTTCTTT. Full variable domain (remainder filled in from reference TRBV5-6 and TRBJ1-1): DAGVTQSPTHLIKTRGQQVTLRCSPKSGHDTVSWYQQALGQGPQFIFQYYEEEERQRGNFPDRFSGHQFPNYSSELNVNALLLGDSALYLCASSEPGQLNTEAFFGQGTRLTVV.

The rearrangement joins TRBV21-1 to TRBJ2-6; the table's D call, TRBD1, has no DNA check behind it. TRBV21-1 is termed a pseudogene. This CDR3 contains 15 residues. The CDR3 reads CASRRSRAGANVLTF. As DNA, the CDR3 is TGTGCCAGCAGAAGGTCCAGGGCTGGGGCCAACGTCCTGACTTTC.

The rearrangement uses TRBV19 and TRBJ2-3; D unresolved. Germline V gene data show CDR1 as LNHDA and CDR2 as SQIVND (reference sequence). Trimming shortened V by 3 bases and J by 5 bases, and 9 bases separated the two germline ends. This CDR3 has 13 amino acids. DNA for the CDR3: TGTGCCAGTAGTATTTCTCCCATAGATACGCAGTATTTT. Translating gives CASSISPIDTQYF.

CDR3 sequence: CASSLSRALGSSGLPEQYF. The CDR3 nucleotides read TGTGCCAGCAGCCTAAGCCGAGCCCTCGGGAGTAGCGGTCTCCCCGAGCAGTACTTC. The rearrangement links TRBV5-6 to TRBJ2-7, with D perhaps matching TRBD2 (6 bases). The CDR3 runs 19 residues. V was shortened by 4 bases and J by 6 bases, with 32 bases between the two germline ends. The germline CDR1 and CDR2 sequences are SGHDT and YYEEEE.

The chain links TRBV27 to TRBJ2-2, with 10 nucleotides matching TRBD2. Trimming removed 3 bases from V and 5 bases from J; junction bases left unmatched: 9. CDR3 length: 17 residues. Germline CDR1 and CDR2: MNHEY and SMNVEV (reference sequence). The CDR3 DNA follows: TGTGCCAGCAGTTTCTCTGCTAGCGGGAGAAAGACCGGGGAGCTGTTTTTT. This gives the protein CASSFSASGRKTGELFF.

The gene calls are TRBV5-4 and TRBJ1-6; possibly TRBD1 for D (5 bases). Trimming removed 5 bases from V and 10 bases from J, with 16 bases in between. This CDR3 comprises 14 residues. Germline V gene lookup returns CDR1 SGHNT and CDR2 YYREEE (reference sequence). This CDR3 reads CASRRLGGRSPLHF. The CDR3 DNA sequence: TGTGCCAGCAGGAGGCTGGGGGGGAGATCACCCCTCCACTTT.

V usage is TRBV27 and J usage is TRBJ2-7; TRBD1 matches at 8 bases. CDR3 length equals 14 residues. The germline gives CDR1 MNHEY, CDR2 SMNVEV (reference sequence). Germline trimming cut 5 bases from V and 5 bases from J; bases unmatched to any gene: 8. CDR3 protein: CASSIRTGLDEQYF. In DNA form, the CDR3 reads TGTGCCAGCAGTATTCGGACAGGGTTGGACGAGCAGTACTTC.

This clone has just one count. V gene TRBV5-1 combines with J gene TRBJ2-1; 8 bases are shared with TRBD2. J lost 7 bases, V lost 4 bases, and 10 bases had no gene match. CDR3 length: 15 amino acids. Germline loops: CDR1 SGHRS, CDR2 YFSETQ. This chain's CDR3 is CASSQPAGVGNEQFF. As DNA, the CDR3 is TGCGCCAGCAGCCAACCAGCGGGAGTGGGTAATGAGCAGTTCTTC.

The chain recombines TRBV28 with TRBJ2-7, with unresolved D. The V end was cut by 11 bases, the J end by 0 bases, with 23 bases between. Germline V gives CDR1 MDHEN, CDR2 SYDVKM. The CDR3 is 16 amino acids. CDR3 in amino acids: CAASPTGRVRSYEQYF. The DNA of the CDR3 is TGTGCCGCGAGTCCCACCGGGCGCGTACGCTCCTACGAGCAGTACTTC.

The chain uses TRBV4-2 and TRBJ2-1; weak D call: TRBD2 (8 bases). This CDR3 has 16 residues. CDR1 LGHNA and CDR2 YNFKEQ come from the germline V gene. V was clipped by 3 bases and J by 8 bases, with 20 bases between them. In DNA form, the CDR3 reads TGTGCCAGCAGCCAGGATGGTCGGGAGGGGGCCGATGAGCAGTTCTTC. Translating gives CASSQDGREGADEQFF.

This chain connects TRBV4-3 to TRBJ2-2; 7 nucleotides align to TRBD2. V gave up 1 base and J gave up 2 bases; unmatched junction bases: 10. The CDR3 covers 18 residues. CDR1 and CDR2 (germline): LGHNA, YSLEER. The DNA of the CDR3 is TGCGCCAGCAGCCAAGTAGCGGGCGGGAGTGCCAACACCGGGGAGCTGTTTTTT. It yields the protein CASSQVAGGSANTGELFF.

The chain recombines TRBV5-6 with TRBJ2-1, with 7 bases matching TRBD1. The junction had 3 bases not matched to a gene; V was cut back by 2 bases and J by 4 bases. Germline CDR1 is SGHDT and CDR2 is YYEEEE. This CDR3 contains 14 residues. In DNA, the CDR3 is TGTGCCAGCAGCTTAGGGACAGCATACAATGAGCAGTTCTTC. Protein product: CASSLGTAYNEQFF.

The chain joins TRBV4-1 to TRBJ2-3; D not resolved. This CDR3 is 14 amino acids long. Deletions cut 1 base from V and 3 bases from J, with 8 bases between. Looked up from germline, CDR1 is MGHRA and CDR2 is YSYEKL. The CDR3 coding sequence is TGCGCCAGCAGCCAAGGTCCGGAAACAGATACGCAGTATTTT. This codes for CASSQGPETDTQYF.

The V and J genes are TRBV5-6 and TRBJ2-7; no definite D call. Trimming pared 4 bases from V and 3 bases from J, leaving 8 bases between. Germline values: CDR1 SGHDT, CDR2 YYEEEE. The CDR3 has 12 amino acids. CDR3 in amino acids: CASSLTYYEQYF. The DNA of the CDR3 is TGTGCCAGCAGCCTGACCTACTACGAGCAGTACTTC.

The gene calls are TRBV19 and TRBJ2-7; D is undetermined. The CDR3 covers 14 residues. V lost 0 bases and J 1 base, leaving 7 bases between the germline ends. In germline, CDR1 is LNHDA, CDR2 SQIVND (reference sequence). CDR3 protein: CASSIDSWSYEQYF. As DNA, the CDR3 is TGTGCCAGTAGTATAGACTCCTGGTCCTACGAGCAGTACTTC.

The CDR3 region is CASSFGRSSTDTQYF. Written as DNA, the CDR3 is TGTGCCAGCAGCTTCGGGAGGTCTAGCACAGATACGCAGTATTTT. V is TRBV5-5 and J is TRBJ2-3; 7 bases line up with TRBD2. The CDR3 has 15 residues. Trimming at V came to 2 bases and at J to 0 bases, leaving 3 bases not matched to a gene. In germline, CDR1 is SGHKS, CDR2 YYEKEE (reference sequence).

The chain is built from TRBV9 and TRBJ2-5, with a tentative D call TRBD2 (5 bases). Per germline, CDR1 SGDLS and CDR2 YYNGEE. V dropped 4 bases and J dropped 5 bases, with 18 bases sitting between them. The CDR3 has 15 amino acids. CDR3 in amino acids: CASSIDNGVAETQYF. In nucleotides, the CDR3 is TGTGCCAGCAGCATCGACAACGGGGTCGCTGAGACCCAGTACTTC.

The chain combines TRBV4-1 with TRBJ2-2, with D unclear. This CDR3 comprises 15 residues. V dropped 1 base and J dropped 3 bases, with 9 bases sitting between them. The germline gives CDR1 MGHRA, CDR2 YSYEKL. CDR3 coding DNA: TGCGCCAGCAGCCAAGTTTTGGGTTACACCGGGGAGCTGTTTTTT. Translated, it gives CASSQVLGYTGELFF.

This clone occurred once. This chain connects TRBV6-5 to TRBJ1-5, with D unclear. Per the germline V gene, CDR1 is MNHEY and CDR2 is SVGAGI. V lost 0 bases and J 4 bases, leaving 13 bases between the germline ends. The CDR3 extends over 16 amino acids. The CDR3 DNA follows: TGTGCCAGCAGTTACTCGGGCAGAGGATCTAATCAGCCCCAGCATTTT. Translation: CASSYSGRGSNQPQHF.

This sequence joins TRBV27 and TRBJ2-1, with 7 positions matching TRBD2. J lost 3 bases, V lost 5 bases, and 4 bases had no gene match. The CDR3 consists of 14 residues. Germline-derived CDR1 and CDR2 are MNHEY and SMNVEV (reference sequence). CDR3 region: CASSQAGNYNEQFF. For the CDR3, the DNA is TGTGCCAGCAGTCAAGCGGGAAACTACAATGAGCAGTTCTTC.

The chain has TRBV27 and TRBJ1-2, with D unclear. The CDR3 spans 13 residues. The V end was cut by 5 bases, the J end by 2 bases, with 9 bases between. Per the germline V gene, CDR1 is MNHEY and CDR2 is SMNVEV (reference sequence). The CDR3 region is CASSPHQNYGYTF. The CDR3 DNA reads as TGTGCCAGCAGTCCCCACCAGAACTATGGCTACACCTTC.

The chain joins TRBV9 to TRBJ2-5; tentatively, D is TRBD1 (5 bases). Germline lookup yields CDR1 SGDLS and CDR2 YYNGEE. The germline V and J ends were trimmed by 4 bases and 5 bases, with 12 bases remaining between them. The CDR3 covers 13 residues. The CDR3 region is CASSPRAAETQYF. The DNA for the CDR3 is TGTGCCAGCAGCCCCAGGGCCGCTGAGACCCAGTACTTC. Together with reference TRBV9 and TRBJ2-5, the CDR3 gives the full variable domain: DSGVTQTPKHLITATGQRVTLRCSPRSGDLSVYWYQQSLDQGLQFLIQYYNGEERAKGNILERFSAQQFPDLHSELNLSSLELGDSALYFCASSPRAAETQYFGPGTRLLVL.

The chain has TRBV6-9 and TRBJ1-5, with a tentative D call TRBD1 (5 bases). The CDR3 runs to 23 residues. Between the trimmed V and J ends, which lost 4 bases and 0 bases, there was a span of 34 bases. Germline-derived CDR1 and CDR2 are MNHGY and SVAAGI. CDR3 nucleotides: TGTGCCAGCAGTTCCCCTTCTGTAGGGACGCCCTGGCCCAGCCCCTATAGCAATCAGCCCCAGCATTTT. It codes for CASSSPSVGTPWPSPYSNQPQHF.